The next 12 T cell receptor beta chains were all read from a single sample in a study of blood T cell repertoires in COVID-19. Profiled with immunoSEQ multiplex PCR; TCRdb holds only in-frame clones, not every one. This sample has about 81,000 clones, with roughly 87% found just once. The sample consisted of peripheral blood. Receptors originate from a woman older than 75 with active COVID-19.

This chain uses TRBV7-9 with TRBJ2-1; 10 bases are shared with TRBD2. Germline CDR1 is SEHNR and CDR2 is FQNEAQ (reference sequence). J lost 6 bases, V lost 4 bases, and 9 bases had no gene match. The CDR3 totals 16 residues. Written as DNA, the CDR3 is TGTGCCAGCAGCTCTAGCGGGAGTTTAGAAGGCAATGAGCAGTTCTTC. Its protein product is CASSSSGSLEGNEQFF.

CDR3 nucleotides: TGTGCCAGCAGTGAACCCAGGGGTAGGGGGCAAGAGACCCAGTACTTC. It codes for CASSEPRGRGQETQYF. V and J are TRBV6-1 and TRBJ2-5, with D possibly TRBD1 on 6 matching bases. This CDR3 is 16 amino acids long. From germline, CDR1 is MNHNS and CDR2 SASEGT. V shed 2 bases and J shed 2 bases, with 15 bases lying between them.

The V gene is TRBV5-1, the J gene TRBJ2-6, with 7 positions matching TRBD1. The CDR3 has 16 residues. V was clipped by 4 bases and J by 0 bases; unmatched bases: 4. Germline loops: CDR1 SGHRS, CDR2 YFSETQ. CDR3: CASSPGQFSGANVLTF. The CDR3 bases are TGCGCCAGCAGCCCGGGACAGTTCTCTGGGGCCAACGTCCTGACTTTC. The full variable domain, completed using reference TRBV5-1 and TRBJ2-6, is KAGVTQTPRYLIKTRGQQVTLSCSPISGHRSVSWYQQTPGQGLQFLFEYFSETQRNKGNFPGRFSGRQFSNSRSEMNVSTLELGDSALYLCASSPGQFSGANVLTFGAGSRLTVL.

V usage is TRBV5-4 and J usage is TRBJ2-1, with D possibly matching TRBD2 (6 bases). The CDR3 has 15 residues. The V gene lost 3 bases and the J gene lost 0 bases, with 10 bases spanning the gap. CDR1 is SGHNT, CDR2 YYREEE, per germline (reference sequence). In nucleotides, the CDR3 is TGTGCCAGCAGCTCCCGGGAGAGCTCCTACAATGAGCAGTTCTTC. Translating gives CASSSRESSYNEQFF.

This chain links TRBV28 with TRBJ1-1, with D perhaps matching TRBD1 (6 bases). V lost 2 bases and J lost 1, with 11 bases in between. Germline-derived CDR1 and CDR2 are MDHEN and SYDVKM. CDR3 length: 15 residues. The CDR3 DNA sequence: TGTGCCAGCAGTTTACCGGGAGGGGGGAACACTGAAGCTTTCTTT. Protein product: CASSLPGGGNTEAFF.

This clone was picked up one time. The chain recombines TRBV5-1 with TRBJ2-2; 7 nucleotides agree with TRBD2. This CDR3 contains 15 residues. Germline-derived CDR1 and CDR2 are SGHRS and YFSETQ. V lost 0 bases to trimming and J lost 10 bases; unmatched junction nucleotides: 9. CDR3 DNA: TGCGCCAGCAGCTTGGCTGCGCGGGAGTCGTTGGAGCTGTTTTTT. It yields the protein CASSLAARESLELFF.

J is TRBJ1-1 and V is TRBV14; D call uncertain. The CDR3 runs 11 residues. V lost 3 bases to trimming and J lost 11 bases, with 10 bases between them. The germline V gene encodes CDR1 SGHDN and CDR2 FVKESK. CDR3 DNA: TGTGCCAGCAGCCAGTATAAGGAGGCTTTCTTT. It specifies CASSQYKEAFF.

The CDR3 reads CASSIMAGTYEQYF. The CDR3 DNA follows: TGTGCCAGTAGTATAATGGCAGGGACCTACGAGCAGTACTTC. The rearrangement links TRBV19 to TRBJ2-7; tentatively, D is TRBD1 (5 bases). The germline V gene encodes CDR1 LNHDA and CDR2 SQIVND (reference sequence). The CDR3 extends over 14 amino acids. The V and J ends lost 2 bases and 2 bases respectively, with 10 bases between them.

This chain joins TRBV5-1 and TRBJ1-1; possible D gene TRBD1, 5 bases. CDR3 length: 14 residues. The germline gives CDR1 SGHRS, CDR2 YFSETQ. The V end lost 4 bases, the J end lost 2 bases, and 12 bases lay between the germline ends. Written as DNA, the CDR3 is TGCGCCAGCAGCCCTGACAGTTCCAACACTGAAGCTTTCTTT. Encoded protein: CASSPDSSNTEAFF.

This chain uses TRBV15 with TRBJ1-5; 7 positions agree with TRBD1. Losses at the gene ends were 5 bases for V and 0 bases for J; bases not matched to a gene: 4. Germline V gene sequence: CDR1 LNHNV, CDR2 YYDKDF (reference sequence). The CDR3 runs to 15 residues. The CDR3: CATSLTGDSNQPQHF. The CDR3 DNA is TGTGCCACCAGCCTAACAGGGGATAGCAATCAGCCCCAGCATTTT.

This rearrangement joins TRBV18 to TRBJ2-1; TRBD2 aligns across 8 bases. The CDR3 is made up of 16 amino acids. V lost 1 base and J lost 7; bases outside the gene matches: 9. CDR1 KGHSH and CDR2 LQKENI come from the germline V gene. CDR3 sequence reads: CASSPRRWGLENEQFF. In DNA form, the CDR3 reads TGTGCCAGCTCACCACGCCGTTGGGGACTAGAGAATGAGCAGTTCTTC.

The rearrangement joins TRBV4-3 to TRBJ2-6; 14 bases agree with TRBD2. Germline V gene data show CDR1 as LGHNA and CDR2 as YSLEER. The CDR3 loop spans 18 amino acids. V dropped 4 bases and J dropped 4; count of bases not matched to a gene: 6. The CDR3 loop reads CASSPGLAGARGANVLTF. The CDR3 DNA reads as TGCGCCAGCAGCCCGGGACTAGCGGGAGCAAGAGGGGCCAACGTCCTGACTTTC.